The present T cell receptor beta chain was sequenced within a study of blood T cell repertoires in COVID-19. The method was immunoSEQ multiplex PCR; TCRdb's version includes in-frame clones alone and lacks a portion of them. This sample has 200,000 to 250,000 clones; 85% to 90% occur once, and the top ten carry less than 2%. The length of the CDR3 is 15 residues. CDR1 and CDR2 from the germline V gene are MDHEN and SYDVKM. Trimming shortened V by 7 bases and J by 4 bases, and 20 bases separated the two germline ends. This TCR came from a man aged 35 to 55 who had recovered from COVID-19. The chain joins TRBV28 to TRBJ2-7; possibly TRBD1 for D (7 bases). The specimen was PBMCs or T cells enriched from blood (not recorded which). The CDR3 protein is CASTQGGNRRYEQYF. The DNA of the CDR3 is TGTGCCAGCACCCAGGGGGGCAATAGGAGGTACGAGCAGTACTTC.